Here is one T cell receptor (beta chain) with its context. Its matching antigen is unknown. The use of a sample-barcoded 5' primer and a J-beta primer mix characterized a second PCR of 7 to 11 cycles. One entry per CDR3 protein results from TCRdb running MiXCR on the 5' RACE reads. Among about 1,500,000 distinct CDR3 sequences listed, approximately 30% were seen once. V was trimmed by 8 bases and J by 6 bases, leaving 23 bases between them. The CDR3 has 16 amino acids. In germline, CDR1 is SGHTA, CDR2 FQGNSA. The source of the sample is a study of blood T cells in healthy people across ages. Study-wide results and caveats: Comparison with aged donors showed that long-lived donors had more naive CD4+ cells and higher diversity.

This chain connects TRBV7-2 to TRBJ2-1; D possibly corresponds to TRBD2 (7 bases). The sequenced sample consisted of blood. This TCR came from a woman aged 25 to 39 in good health. The CDR3 nucleotides read TGTGCCAGCGACAAGGGGCGGGGGCGAGAAGCCAATGAGCAGTTCTTC. Protein sequence: CASDKGRGREANEQFF.